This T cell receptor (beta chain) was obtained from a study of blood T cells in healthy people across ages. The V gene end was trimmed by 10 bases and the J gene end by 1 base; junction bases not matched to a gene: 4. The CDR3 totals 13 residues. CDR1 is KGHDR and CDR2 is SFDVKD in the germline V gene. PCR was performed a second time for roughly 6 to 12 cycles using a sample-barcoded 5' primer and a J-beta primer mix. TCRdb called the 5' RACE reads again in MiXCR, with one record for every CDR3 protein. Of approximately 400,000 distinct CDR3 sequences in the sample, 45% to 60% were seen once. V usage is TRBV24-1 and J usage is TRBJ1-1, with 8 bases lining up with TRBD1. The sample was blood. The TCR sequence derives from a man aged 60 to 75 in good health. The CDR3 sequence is CATRQGKNTEAFF. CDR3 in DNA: TGTGCCACACGACAGGGGAAGAACACTGAAGCTTTCTTT.